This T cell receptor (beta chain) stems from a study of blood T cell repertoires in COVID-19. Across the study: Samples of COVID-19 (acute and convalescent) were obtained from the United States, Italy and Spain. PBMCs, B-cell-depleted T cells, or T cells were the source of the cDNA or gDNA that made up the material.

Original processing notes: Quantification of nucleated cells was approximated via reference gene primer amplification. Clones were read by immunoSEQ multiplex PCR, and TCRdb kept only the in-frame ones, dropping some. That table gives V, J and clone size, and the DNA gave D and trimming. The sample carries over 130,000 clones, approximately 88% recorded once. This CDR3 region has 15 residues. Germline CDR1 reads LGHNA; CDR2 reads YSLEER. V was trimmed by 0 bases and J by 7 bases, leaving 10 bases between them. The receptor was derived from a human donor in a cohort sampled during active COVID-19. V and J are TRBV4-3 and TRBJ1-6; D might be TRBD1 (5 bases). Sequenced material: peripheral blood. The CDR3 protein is CASSQDHGGNSPLHF. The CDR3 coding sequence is TGCGCCAGCAGCCAAGACCACGGGGGGAATTCACCCCTCCACTTT.